This T cell receptor beta chain was identified in a study of T cell repertoires in cytomegalovirus infection. Germline V CDR1 and CDR2: LNHDA, SQIVND (reference sequence). Between the trimmed V and J ends, which lost 3 bases and 6 bases, there was a span of 15 bases. The CDR3 extends over 14 amino acids. TCRdb recomputed calls from the reads with MiXCR, one row per CDR3 protein. The table records 250,000 to 300,000 distinct CDR3 sequences, about 18% of them present only once. The V call is TRBV19, the J call TRBJ2-7, with a weak D call TRBD1 (5 bases). This TCR derives from a human donor in good health (CMV status not recorded). Some clones in this sample may be carry-over from other donors' samples. Specimen: CD8+ T cells from PBMCs. The CDR3 sequence: CASSMVDIPCEQYF. For the CDR3, the DNA is TGTGCCAGTAGTATGGTGGACATCCCCTGCGAGCAGTACTTC.